Listed here are 4 T cell receptor beta chains from one sample, sequenced in a study of metastatic and nonmetastatic thyroid tumors. TCRdb ran MiXCR on the PCR reads. The table records tens of thousands of clones, about 16% of them present only once. Nobody among the patients had been given any treatment before thyroid surgery. The sample consisted of blood. These receptors were taken from a female donor with papillary thyroid cancer or a benign thyroid nodule (not recorded which). Some clones in this sample may be carry-over from other donors' samples.

This clone was found many times. In nucleotides, the CDR3 is TGTGCCAGCAGCTTAAACAGGGGGGACTACGAGCAGTACTTC. Amino acids: CASSLNRGDYEQYF. V gene TRBV7-9 combines with J gene TRBJ2-7; 8 bases are a match to TRBD1. The CDR3 has 14 residues. Trimming at V came to 2 bases and at J to 3 bases, leaving 3 bases not matched to a gene. Germline V gives CDR1 SEHNR, CDR2 FQNEAQ (reference sequence).

This clone has a count of ten or more. The chain recombines TRBV6-1 with TRBJ2-7; no clear D gene. The CDR3 loop spans 15 amino acids. CDR1 is MNHNS, CDR2 SASEGT, per germline. V was trimmed by 0 bases and J by 0 bases, leaving 9 bases between them. CDR3 bases: TGTGCCAGCAGTGAAGCTCGGGTAGCCTCCTACGAGCAGTACTTC. Translating gives CASSEARVASYEQYF.

This clone was detected ten times or more. The chain couples TRBV12-5 to TRBJ1-5; unclear D gene. This CDR3 is built from 11 residues. V gave up 4 bases and J gave up 6 bases, with 4 bases separating them. CDR1 is LGHNT, CDR2 FRNRAP, per germline. CDR3 DNA sequence: TGTGCTAGTGGTTCCGGTCAGCCCCAGCATTTT. It yields the protein CASGSGQPQHF.

In its sample, this clone was seen many times. This chain connects TRBV2 to TRBJ2-3; D possibly uses TRBD1 or TRBD2 (5 bases each). CDR3 length: 13 residues. CDR1 and CDR2 from the germline V gene are SNHLY and FYNNEI. The germline V and J ends were trimmed by 8 bases and 1 base, with 10 bases remaining between them. The CDR3 is CASGLGGTDTQYF. In DNA, the CDR3 is TGTGCCAGCGGCCTGGGGGGCACAGATACGCAGTATTTT.